The entry below gives a single T cell receptor (beta chain) sequence along with its context. The data belong to a study of technical replicates of blood from several donors. CDR3 size: 14 residues. The germline V gene has CDR1 SGHDN and CDR2 FVKESK. Trimming removed 8 bases from V and 0 bases from J; junction bases left unmatched: 3. The repertoire was sequenced with immunoSEQ multiplex PCR; TCRdb's copy has only in-frame clones and lacks some. The sample holds around 76,000 clones, over 95% seen once. This receptor was obtained from a human donor in good health. Sequenced: T cells isolated from PBMCs. V and J are TRBV14 and TRBJ2-7; 11 bases agree with TRBD2. The CDR3 DNA reads TGTGCCAGCCGGGGGACTAGCGGCTCCTACGAGCAGTACTTC. Its protein is CASRGTSGSYEQYF.